This entry lists 10 T cell receptor beta chains sequenced from one sample in a study of OX40 agonist ivuxolimab in advanced cancers. Libraries were prepared by immunoSEQ multiplex PCR; TCRdb keeps only in-frame clonotypes and omits some of them. The sample comprises roughly 67,000 clones, almost 90% of which are singletons, and around 0.78% rests with the top ten. This specimen was CD4+ or CD8+ T cells sorted from blood, taken in a trial of the OX40 agonist ivuxolimab. These receptors came from an adult with an advanced solid tumor such as melanoma, head and neck, liver or kidney cancer.

The rearrangement joins TRBV28 to TRBJ2-2; 9 bases fit TRBD1. The junction had 5 bases not matched to a gene; V was cut back by 2 bases and J by 4 bases. The germline gives CDR1 MDHEN, CDR2 SYDVKM. The CDR3 consists of 16 residues. As DNA, the CDR3 is TGTGCCAGCAGTTTACCCGGACAGGGGTTCACCGGGGAGCTGTTTTTT. Protein sequence: CASSLPGQGFTGELFF.

A single count supports this clone. The chain couples TRBV7-9 to TRBJ1-1; 9 nucleotides line up with TRBD1. The CDR3 runs to 14 residues. Germline-derived CDR1 and CDR2 are SEHNR and FQNEAQ (reference sequence). The J segment lost 6 bases and the V segment lost 5 bases, leaving 7 bases of the junction unmatched. The CDR3 bases are TGTGCCAGCAGCCAGGGACAGGGTTTCGCTGAAGCTTTCTTT. It is translated as CASSQGQGFAEAFF.

The chain carries TRBV28 and TRBJ2-5, with D possibly being TRBD1 or TRBD2 (6 bases each). The V gene lost 5 bases and the J gene lost 9 bases, with 22 bases spanning the gap. Per germline, CDR1 MDHEN and CDR2 SYDVKM. The CDR3 totals 15 residues. The CDR3 here is CASSKSGLLAGAQYF. The CDR3, as DNA: TGTGCCAGCAGTAAATCGGGACTTTTGGCAGGGGCCCAGTACTTC.

CDR3 DNA: TGTGCCTGGAGTGGGAAGGGGACACACGCTAACTATGGCTACACCTTC. Its translation: CAWSGKGTHANYGYTF. V is TRBV30 and J is TRBJ1-2, with a tentative D call TRBD1 (6 bases). Between the trimmed V and J ends, which lost 1 base and 0 bases, there was a span of 15 bases. This CDR3 is built from 16 residues. CDR1 is GTSNPN, CDR2 SVGIG, per germline (reference sequence). Looking up the rest from reference TRBV30 and TRBJ1-2 gives the full variable domain: SQTIHQWPATLVQPVGSPLSLECTVEGTSNPNLYWYRQAAGRGLQLLFYSVGIGQISSEVPQNLSASRPQDRQFILSSKKLLLSDSGFYLCAWSGKGTHANYGYTFGSGTRLTVV.

The chain employs TRBV4-1 and TRBJ1-3; D not resolved. The CDR3 runs to 15 residues. Germline CDR1 reads MGHRA; CDR2 reads YSYEKL. Trimming stripped 1 base from V and 0 bases from J, with 7 bases between. In DNA, the CDR3 is TGCGCCAGCAGCCAAGGTGTAAGCTCTGGAAACACCATATATTTT. It is translated as CASSQGVSSGNTIYF.

CDR3: CAISESTGHNEKLFF. The CDR3 DNA sequence: TGTGCCATCAGTGAGTCGACAGGGCATAATGAAAAACTGTTTTTT. The chain carries TRBV10-3 and TRBJ1-4, with 7 positions matching TRBD1. CDR3 size: 15 residues. Germline loops: CDR1 ENHRY, CDR2 SYGVKD. V was pared by 0 bases and J by 4 bases, with 2 bases of the junction left unmatched.

This clone was seen a handful of times. The CDR3, as DNA: TGTGCCAGCAGTTCTCACAGGGGACAAAACACTGAAGCTTTCTTT. Its protein product is CASSSHRGQNTEAFF. V gene TRBV27 combines with J gene TRBJ1-1, with TRBD1 matching over 7 bases. Germline V lookup: CDR1 MNHEY, CDR2 SMNVEV (reference sequence). The CDR3 extends over 15 amino acids. The V segment lost 4 bases and the J segment 2 bases; nucleotides outside the gene matches: 7.

The CDR3 coding sequence is TGTGCCAGCAGCCAGACCCAAAAGCAAGAGACCCAGTACTTC. Its protein product is CASSQTQKQETQYF. The chain employs TRBV5-8 and TRBJ2-5; no firm D call. CDR3 length: 14 amino acids. Between the trimmed V and J ends, which lost 4 bases and 2 bases, there was a span of 12 bases. Germline values: CDR1 SGHTS, CDR2 YDEGEE.

The chain employs TRBV5-1 and TRBJ2-5, with a tentative D call TRBD2 (6 bases). Deletions cut 7 bases from V and 3 bases from J, with 13 bases between. Germline CDR1 is SGHRS and CDR2 is YFSETQ. CDR3 length: 13 amino acids. This CDR3 reads CASGRGGEETQYF. CDR3 DNA sequence: TGCGCCAGCGGGCGGGGAGGCGAAGAGACCCAGTACTTC.

The V and J genes are TRBV7-6 and TRBJ2-1; possibly TRBD2 for D (7 bases). CDR1 and CDR2 (germline): SGHVS, FNYEAQ. The V and J ends lost 5 bases and 7 bases respectively, with 15 bases between them. The CDR3 extends over 14 amino acids. In DNA form, the CDR3 reads TGTGCCAGCAGCCCGGGGGGCGGGAAAAATGAGCAGTTCTTC. It codes for CASSPGGGKNEQFF.